These 11 T cell receptor beta chains originate from one sample sequenced in a study of CXCR3-negative and CXCR3-positive naive CD8 T cells. The libraries of TRB cDNA were prepared using 5' RACE with UMI labels. TCRdb reprocessed the 5' RACE reads, with one entry per CDR3 protein and no DNA. The data show 130,000 to 150,000 distinct CDR3 sequences, and the top ten clones hold around 0.3%. General study results and limits: Against CXCR3-negative naive cells, CXCR3-positive naive cells showed more hydrophobic TRB CDR3s.

No antigen has been assigned to these receptors. The sequencing input was naive CXCR3+ CD8+ T cells from blood. The sample's subset: CD45RO-CCR7+CD27+CD95- naive CD8+ T cells expressing CXCR3 (TNR3+). All receptors come from a human donor in good health. Some clones in this sample may be carry-over from other donors' samples.

The V gene is TRBV20-1, the J gene TRBJ2-7; TCRdb reports TRBD1, a call that lacks DNA to check it against. Germline CDR1 is DFQATT and CDR2 is SNEGSKA (reference sequence). This CDR3 comprises 14 residues. The CDR3 region is CSAREWDQGDEQYF.

The chain is built from TRBV29-1 and TRBJ2-1; absent DNA, TCRdb's TRBD1 call cannot be checked. The germline V gene has CDR1 SQVTM and CDR2 ANQGSEA. The CDR3 runs to 15 residues. CDR3 in amino acids: CSAQSGAQGYNEQFF.

The rearrangement links TRBV29-1 to TRBJ2-2. Per the germline V gene, CDR1 is SQVTM and CDR2 is ANQGSEA. CDR3 length: 12 amino acids. The CDR3 here is CSVADKTGELFF.

The chain carries TRBV30 and TRBJ2-2; with no DNA, the TCRdb D assignment of TRBD2 cannot be verified. Germline loops: CDR1 GTSNPN, CDR2 SVGIG (reference sequence). This CDR3 spans 14 amino acids. CDR3 sequence reads: CAWSPAANTGELFF.

The chain is built from TRBV6-6 and TRBJ2-4. Germline V CDR1 and CDR2: MNHNY, SVGAGI (reference sequence). The CDR3 runs 13 residues. This CDR3 is CASSSTSWDIQYF.

The chain couples TRBV29-1 to TRBJ2-7; TCRdb's assignment of TRBD1 cannot be checked, as there is no DNA. The length of the CDR3 is 12 residues. Germline values: CDR1 SQVTM, CDR2 ANQGSEA. The CDR3 is CSVRDRSYEQYF.

V is TRBV5-1 and J is TRBJ2-7; TCRdb gives TRBD2 as the D gene, but with no DNA this cannot be confirmed. The CDR3 contains 14 residues. The germline gives CDR1 SGHRS, CDR2 YFSETQ. CDR3 loop: CASSQVGALYEQYF.

The chain has TRBV27 and TRBJ2-3; the D gene TCRdb calls, TRBD2, cannot be checked with no DNA. CDR3 length: 14 amino acids. Germline CDR1 is MNHEY and CDR2 is SMNVEV (reference sequence). This CDR3 reads CASSPSGSSDTQYF.

The V call is TRBV28, the J call TRBJ1-1; no DNA is available, so the TRBD1 call from TCRdb remains unchecked. Germline V gives CDR1 MDHEN, CDR2 SYDVKM. The CDR3 extends over 12 amino acids. CDR3 residues: CASSSGVLEAFF.

The chain has TRBV10-3 and TRBJ2-3; no DNA is available, so the TRBD2 call from TCRdb remains unchecked. Germline V CDR1 and CDR2: ENHRY, SYGVKD. The CDR3 runs to 13 residues. CDR3 protein: CAINGLVGDTQYF.

The chain couples TRBV7-2 to TRBJ1-2. Germline-derived CDR1 and CDR2 are SGHTA and FQGNSA. This CDR3 has 11 amino acids. The CDR3 here is CASSSGYGYTF.